This TCR beta chain was identified in a study of early T cells in non-severe SARS-CoV-2 infection. Across the whole study: The chains were unpaired, and the sequenced material was bulk RNA from unsorted whole blood. Study conclusions and caveats: VDJdb-based annotation leaned toward anti-spike CD8 responses and missed private and CD4 specificities.

This clonotype was seen only a few times. Its antigen is not known. Researchers tagged individual cDNA molecules with unique molecular identifiers. TCRdb redid the calling of the 5' RACE reads with MiXCR, one entry per CDR3 protein. The profile shows 35,000 to 45,000 distinct CDR3 sequences, roughly 6% of them singletons. Germline CDR1 DFQATT, CDR2 SNEGSKA (reference sequence). This CDR3 is 11 amino acids long. V gave up 5 bases and J gave up 5 bases, with 9 bases separating them. V gene TRBV20-1 combines with J gene TRBJ2-5; D uncertain. The receptor comes from an adult who was a healthcare worker with PCR-confirmed SARS-CoV-2 infection or an uninfected control (not recorded which). Sequenced input: whole blood. The chain's CDR3 is CSALGLETQYF. The CDR3 DNA reads TGCAGTGCTCTGGGGTTGGAGACCCAGTACTTC.